The sequence of this T cell receptor (beta chain) was determined in a study of blood T cell repertoires in COVID-19. The overall study: T cells, B-cell-depleted T cells, or PBMCs supplied cDNA or gDNA.

Source study methods: Amplification of reference gene primers provided the estimated nucleated cell counts. TCRdb's table, derived via immunoSEQ multiplex PCR, lists solely in-frame clones and lacks some. V and J calls and clone size are those listed in that table; D and trimming were worked out from the DNA. Of about 330,000 clones in the sample, 70% to 90% are singletons; the top ten hold 5% to 7%. Trimming removed 0 bases from V and 0 bases from J; junction bases left unmatched: 2. CDR3 length equals 16 residues. In germline, CDR1 is LNHDA, CDR2 SQIVND (reference sequence). The chain links TRBV19 to TRBJ1-5; 7 nucleotides align to TRBD1. This TCR came from a man aged 18 to 30 who had recovered from COVID-19. Specimen: peripheral blood. The CDR3 DNA follows: TGTGCCAGTAGTATAGAGGGGGACAGTAGCAATCAGCCCCAGCATTTT. It codes for CASSIEGDSSNQPQHF.